One sample yielded the 3 T cell receptor beta chains listed below, sequenced in a study of response to subunit inactivated influenza vaccine. TCRdb called the RT-PCR reads again in MiXCR, with one record for every CDR3 protein. The table records a few hundred thousand distinct CDR3 sequences, approximately 7.2% of them present only once. Here the sequenced sample was PBMCs from blood, taken less than 25 months after vaccination. These receptors came from a man aged 45-69 years who received an inactivated influenza vaccine.

There are many counts of this clonotype. The chain has TRBV27 and TRBJ1-1; a weak D match, TRBD1 (6 bases). V lost 10 bases and J lost 1, with 22 bases in between. Germline loops: CDR1 MNHEY, CDR2 SMNVEV (reference sequence). This CDR3 has 16 residues. The CDR3 sequence: CATLKGVGRRNTEAFF. The CDR3 DNA reads as TGTGCCACCTTAAAGGGGGTGGGACGGAGGAACACTGAAGCTTTCTTT.

This clonotype was seen a few times. The rearrangement uses TRBV6-1 and TRBJ2-2, with 11 bases matching TRBD1. Germline assignment: CDR1 MNHNS and CDR2 SASEGT. V trimming: 11 bases; J trimming: 4 bases; junction bases outside the gene matches: 3. The CDR3 extends over 13 amino acids. The CDR3 sequence: CACGTGGTGELFF. The CDR3 DNA sequence: TGTGCCTGTGGGACAGGGGGCACCGGGGAGCTGTTTTTT.

V is TRBV7-8 and J is TRBJ1-2; D may be TRBD1 (5 bases). V dropped 1 base and J dropped 7 bases, with 10 bases sitting between them. Germline V gene sequence: CDR1 SGHVS, CDR2 FQNEAQ. This CDR3 has 13 residues. CDR3 in amino acids: CASSLGVRAGYTF. The CDR3 DNA is TGTGCCAGCAGCTTAGGAGTCAGGGCTGGCTACACCTTC.